A single T cell receptor beta chain is shown here with its context. The sample comes from a study of blood T cell repertoires in COVID-19. Study information: Donors in the United States, Italy and Spain gave samples during acute or convalescent COVID-19.

Trimming took 1 base from V and 5 from J, leaving 11 bases between them. The CDR3 runs to 15 residues. Germline V gene data show CDR1 as SGHAT and CDR2 as FQNNGV. Profiling relied on immunoSEQ multiplex PCR, and the TCRdb table lists in-frame clones only, not all of them. The profile shows fewer than 450,000 clones, more than 75% of them singletons. Ages ranged from roughly 18 to 95 years, with residence in about 24 US areas. Participant reports of clinical history set cohort assignment. Each recovered donor of Cohort 3 presented with two negative PCRs, clearance, or symptom resolution. Sequencing was done on a sample of PBMCs or T cells enriched from blood (not recorded which). The source of this sequence is a young woman who had recovered from COVID-19. The chain links TRBV11-2 to TRBJ2-2; TRBD1 might be the D (5 bases). This CDR3 reads CASSLAQGGTGELFF. In DNA, the CDR3 is TGTGCCAGCAGCTTAGCCCAGGGTGGAACCGGGGAGCTGTTTTTT.